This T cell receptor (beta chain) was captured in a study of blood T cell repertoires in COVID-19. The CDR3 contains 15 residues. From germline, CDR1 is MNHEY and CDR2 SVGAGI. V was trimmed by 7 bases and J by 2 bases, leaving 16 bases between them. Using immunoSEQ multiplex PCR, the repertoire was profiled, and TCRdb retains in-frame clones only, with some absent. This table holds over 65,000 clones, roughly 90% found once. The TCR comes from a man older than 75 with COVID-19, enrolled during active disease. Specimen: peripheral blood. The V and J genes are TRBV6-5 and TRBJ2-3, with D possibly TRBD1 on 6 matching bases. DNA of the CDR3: TGTGCCAGCAAAGTCACAGGACAGTACACAGATACGCAGTATTTT. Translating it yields CASKVTGQYTDTQYF.